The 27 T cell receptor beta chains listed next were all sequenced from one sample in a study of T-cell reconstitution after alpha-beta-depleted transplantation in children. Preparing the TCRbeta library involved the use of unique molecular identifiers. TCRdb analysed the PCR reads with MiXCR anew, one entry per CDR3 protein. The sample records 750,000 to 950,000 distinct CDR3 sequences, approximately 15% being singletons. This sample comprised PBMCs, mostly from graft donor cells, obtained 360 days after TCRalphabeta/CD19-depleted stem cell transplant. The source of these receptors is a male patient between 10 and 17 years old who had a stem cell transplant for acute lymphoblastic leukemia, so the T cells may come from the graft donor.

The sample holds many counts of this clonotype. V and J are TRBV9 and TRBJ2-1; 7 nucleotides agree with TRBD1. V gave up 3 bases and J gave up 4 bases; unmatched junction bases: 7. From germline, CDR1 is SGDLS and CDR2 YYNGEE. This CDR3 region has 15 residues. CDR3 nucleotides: TGTGCCAGCAGCGCTGACAGGGTCTCTTACAATGAGCAGTTCTTC. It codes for CASSADRVSYNEQFF. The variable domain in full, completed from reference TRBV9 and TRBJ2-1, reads DSGVTQTPKHLITATGQRVTLRCSPRSGDLSVYWYQQSLDQGLQFLIQYYNGEERAKGNILERFSAQQFPDLHSELNLSSLELGDSALYFCASSADRVSYNEQFFGPGTRLTVL.

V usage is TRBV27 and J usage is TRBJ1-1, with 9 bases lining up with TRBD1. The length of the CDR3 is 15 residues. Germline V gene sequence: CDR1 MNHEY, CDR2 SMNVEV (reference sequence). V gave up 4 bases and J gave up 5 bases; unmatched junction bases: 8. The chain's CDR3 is CASSSPTGGVTEAFF. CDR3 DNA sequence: TGTGCCAGCAGTTCTCCGACAGGGGGAGTTACTGAAGCTTTCTTT.

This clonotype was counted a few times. The CDR3 loop is CASRRLAGFTDTQYF. In nucleotides, the CDR3 is TGTGCCAGCAGAAGACTAGCGGGTTTCACAGATACGCAGTATTTT. The chain recombines TRBV7-8 with TRBJ2-3; 10 bases match TRBD2. The trim removed 6 bases at V and 2 bases at J, leaving 5 bases unmatched. This CDR3 is built from 15 residues. CDR1 is SGHVS and CDR2 is FQNEAQ in the germline V gene.

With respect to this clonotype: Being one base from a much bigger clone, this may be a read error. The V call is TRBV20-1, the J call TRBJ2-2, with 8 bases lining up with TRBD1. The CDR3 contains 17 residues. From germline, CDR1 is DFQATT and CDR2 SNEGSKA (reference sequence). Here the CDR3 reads CCARDVTGGEQTGELFF. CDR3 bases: TGCTGTGCTAGAGATGTTACAGGGGGAGAACAGACCGGGGAGCTGTTTTTT.

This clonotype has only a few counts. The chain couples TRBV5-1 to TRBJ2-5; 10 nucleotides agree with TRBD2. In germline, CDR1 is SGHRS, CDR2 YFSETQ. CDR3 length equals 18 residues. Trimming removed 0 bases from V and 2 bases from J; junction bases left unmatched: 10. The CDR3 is CASSLAGRGLAQQETQYF. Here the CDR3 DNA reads TGCGCCAGCAGCTTGGCTGGTCGGGGACTAGCGCAACAAGAGACCCAGTACTTC.

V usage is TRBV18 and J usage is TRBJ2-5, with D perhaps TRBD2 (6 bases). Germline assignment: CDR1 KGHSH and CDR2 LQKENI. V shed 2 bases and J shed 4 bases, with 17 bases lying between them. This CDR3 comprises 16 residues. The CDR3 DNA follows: TGTGCCAGCTCACCATCCGGGAGAGCGGACGGAGAGACCCAGTACTTC. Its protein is CASSPSGRADGETQYF. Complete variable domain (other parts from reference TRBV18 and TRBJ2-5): NAGVMQNPRHLVRRRGQEARLRCSPMKGHSHVYWYRQLPEEGLKFMVYLQKENIIDESGMPKERFSAEFPKEGPSILRIQQVVRGDSAAYFCASSPSGRADGETQYFGPGTRLLVL.

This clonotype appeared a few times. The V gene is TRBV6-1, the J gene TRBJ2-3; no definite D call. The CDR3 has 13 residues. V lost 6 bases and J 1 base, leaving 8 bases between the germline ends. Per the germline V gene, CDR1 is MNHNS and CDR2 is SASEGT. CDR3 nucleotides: TGTGCCAGCAGACGGCCGGGCACAGATACGCAGTATTTT. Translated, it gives CASRRPGTDTQYF.

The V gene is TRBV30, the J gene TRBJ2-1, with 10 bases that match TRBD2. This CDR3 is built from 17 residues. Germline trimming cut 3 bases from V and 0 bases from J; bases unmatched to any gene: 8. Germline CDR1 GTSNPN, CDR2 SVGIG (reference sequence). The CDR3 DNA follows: TGTGCCTGGAGCGTTCATGGACTAGCGGACTCCTACAATGAGCAGTTCTTC. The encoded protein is CAWSVHGLADSYNEQFF.

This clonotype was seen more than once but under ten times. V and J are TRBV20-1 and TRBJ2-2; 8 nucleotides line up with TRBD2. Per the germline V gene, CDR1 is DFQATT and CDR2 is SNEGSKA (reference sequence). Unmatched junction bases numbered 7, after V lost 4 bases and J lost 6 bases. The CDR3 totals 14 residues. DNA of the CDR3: TGCAGTGCTAAAGCGGGAGTATTTGCCGGGGAGCTGTTTTTT. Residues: CSAKAGVFAGELFF.

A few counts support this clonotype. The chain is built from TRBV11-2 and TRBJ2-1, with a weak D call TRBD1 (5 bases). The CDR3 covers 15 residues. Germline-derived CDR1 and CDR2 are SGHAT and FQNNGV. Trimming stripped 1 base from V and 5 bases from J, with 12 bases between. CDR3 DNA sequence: TGTGCCAGCAGCTTAGCCACAGGTTCTCACAATGAGCAGTTCTTC. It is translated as CASSLATGSHNEQFF.

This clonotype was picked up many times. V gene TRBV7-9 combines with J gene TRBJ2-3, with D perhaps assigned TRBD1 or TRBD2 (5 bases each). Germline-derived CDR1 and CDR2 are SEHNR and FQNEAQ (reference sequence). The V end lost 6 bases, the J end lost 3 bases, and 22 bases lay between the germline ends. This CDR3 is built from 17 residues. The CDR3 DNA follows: TGTGCCAGCAGGCCCGCTCCCGGGCAGGGACCAACAGATACGCAGTATTTT. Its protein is CASRPAPGQGPTDTQYF.

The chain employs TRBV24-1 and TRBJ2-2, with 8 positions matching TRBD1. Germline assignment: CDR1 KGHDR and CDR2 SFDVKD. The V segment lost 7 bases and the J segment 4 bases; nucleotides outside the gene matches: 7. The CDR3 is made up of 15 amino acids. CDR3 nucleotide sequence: TGTGCCACCAGCGATAAGGGACAGGCCACCGGGGAGCTGTTTTTT. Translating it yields CATSDKGQATGELFF.

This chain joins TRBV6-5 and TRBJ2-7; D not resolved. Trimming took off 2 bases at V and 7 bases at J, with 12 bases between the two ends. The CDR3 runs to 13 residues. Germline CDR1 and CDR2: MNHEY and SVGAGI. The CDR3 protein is CASSYEVGMEQYF. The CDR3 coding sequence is TGTGCCAGCAGTTACGAGGTAGGGATGGAGCAGTACTTC.

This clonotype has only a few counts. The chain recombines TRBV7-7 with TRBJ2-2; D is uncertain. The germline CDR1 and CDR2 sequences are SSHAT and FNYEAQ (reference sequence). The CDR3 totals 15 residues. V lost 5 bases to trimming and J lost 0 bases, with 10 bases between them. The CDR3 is CASSQRTPNTGELFF. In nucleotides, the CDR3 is TGTGCCAGCAGCCAAAGGACCCCGAACACCGGGGAGCTGTTTTTT.

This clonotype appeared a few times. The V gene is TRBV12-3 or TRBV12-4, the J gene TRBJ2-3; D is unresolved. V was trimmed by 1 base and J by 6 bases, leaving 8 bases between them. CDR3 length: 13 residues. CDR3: CASSLGLRDTQYF. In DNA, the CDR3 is TGTGCCAGCAGTTTAGGGTTGAGGGATACGCAGTATTTT.

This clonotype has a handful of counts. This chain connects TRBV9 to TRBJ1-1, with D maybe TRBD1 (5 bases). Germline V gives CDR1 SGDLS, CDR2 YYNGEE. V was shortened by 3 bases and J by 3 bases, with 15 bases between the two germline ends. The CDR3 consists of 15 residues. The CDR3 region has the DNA TGTGCCAGCAGCGAAGGTACGGGGCGGGACACTGAAGCTTTCTTT. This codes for CASSEGTGRDTEAFF.

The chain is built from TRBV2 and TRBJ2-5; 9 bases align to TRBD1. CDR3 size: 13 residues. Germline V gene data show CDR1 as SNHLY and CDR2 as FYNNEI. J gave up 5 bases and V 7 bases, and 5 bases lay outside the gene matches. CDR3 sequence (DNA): TGTGCCAGCAAACAGGGGGCCGGGGAGACCCAGTACTTC. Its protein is CASKQGAGETQYF.

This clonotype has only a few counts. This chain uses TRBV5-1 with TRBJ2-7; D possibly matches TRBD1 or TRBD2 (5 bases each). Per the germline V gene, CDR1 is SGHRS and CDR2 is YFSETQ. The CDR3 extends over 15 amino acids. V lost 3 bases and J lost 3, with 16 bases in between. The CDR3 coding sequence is TGCGCCAGCAGCTGGGAACCGGGACGAGACTACGAGCAGTACTTC. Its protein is CASSWEPGRDYEQYF.

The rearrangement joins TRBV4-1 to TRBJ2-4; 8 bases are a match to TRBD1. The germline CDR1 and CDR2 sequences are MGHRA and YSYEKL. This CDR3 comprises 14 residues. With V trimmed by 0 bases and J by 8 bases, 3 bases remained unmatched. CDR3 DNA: TGCGCCAGCAGCCAAGAACCAGGGGGCTACATTCAGTACTTC. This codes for CASSQEPGGYIQYF.

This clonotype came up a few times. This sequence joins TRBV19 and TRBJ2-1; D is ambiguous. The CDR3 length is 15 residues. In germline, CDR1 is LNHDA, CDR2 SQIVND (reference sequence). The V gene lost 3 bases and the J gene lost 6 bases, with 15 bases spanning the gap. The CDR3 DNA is TGTGCCAGTAGTATGCTGGCTCTCATGGGCAATGAGCAGTTCTTC. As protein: CASSMLALMGNEQFF. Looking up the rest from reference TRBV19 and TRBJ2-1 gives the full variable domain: DGGITQSPKYLFRKEGQNVTLSCEQNLNHDAMYWYRQDPGQGLRLIYYSQIVNDFQKGDIAEGYSVSREKKESFPLTVTSAQKNPTAFYLCASSMLALMGNEQFFGPGTRLTVL.

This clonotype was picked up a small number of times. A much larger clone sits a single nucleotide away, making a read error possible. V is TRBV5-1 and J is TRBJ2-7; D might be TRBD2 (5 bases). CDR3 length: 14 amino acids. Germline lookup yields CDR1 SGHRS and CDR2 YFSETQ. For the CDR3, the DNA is TGCACCAGCAGCTCCGCGGGCGGAGCCTACGAGCAGTACTTC. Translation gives CTSSSAGGAYEQYF.

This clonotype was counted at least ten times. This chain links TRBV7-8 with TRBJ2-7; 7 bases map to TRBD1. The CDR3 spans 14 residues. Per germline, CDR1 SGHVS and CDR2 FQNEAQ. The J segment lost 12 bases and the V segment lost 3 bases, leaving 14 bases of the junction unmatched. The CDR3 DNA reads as TGTGCCAGCAGCTTCGACCGGACAGGTTCCTTTTGGTACTTC. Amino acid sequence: CASSFDRTGSFWYF.

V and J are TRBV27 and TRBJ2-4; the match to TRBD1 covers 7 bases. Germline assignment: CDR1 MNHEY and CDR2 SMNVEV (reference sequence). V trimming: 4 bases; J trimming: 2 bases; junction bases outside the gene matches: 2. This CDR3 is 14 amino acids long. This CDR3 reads CASSSDRTKNIQYF. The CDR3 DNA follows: TGTGCCAGCAGTTCGGACAGGACCAAAAACATTCAGTACTTC.

CDR3 residues: CSVRNTTWTSYEQYF. Written as DNA, the CDR3 is TGCAGCGTTCGAAACACCACGTGGACATCCTACGAGCAGTACTTC. This chain links TRBV29-1 with TRBJ2-7, with TRBD1 as a possible D gene (5 bases). Trimming took 5 bases from V and 1 from J, leaving 18 bases between them. CDR3 length: 15 amino acids. The V gene's germline CDR1 is SQVTM and CDR2 ANQGSEA.

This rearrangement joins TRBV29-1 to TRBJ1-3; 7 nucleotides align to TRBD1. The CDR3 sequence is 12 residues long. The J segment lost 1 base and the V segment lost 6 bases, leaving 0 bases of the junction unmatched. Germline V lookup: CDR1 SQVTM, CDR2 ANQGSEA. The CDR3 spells CSVGQSGNTIYF. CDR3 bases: TGCAGCGTGGGACAGTCTGGAAACACCATATATTTT.

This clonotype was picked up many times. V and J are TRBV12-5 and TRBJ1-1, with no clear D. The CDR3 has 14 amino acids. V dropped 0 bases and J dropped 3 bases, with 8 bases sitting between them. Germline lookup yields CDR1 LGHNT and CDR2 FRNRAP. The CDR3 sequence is CASGLVEKDTEAFF. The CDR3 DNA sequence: TGTGCTAGTGGTTTGGTGGAGAAGGACACTGAAGCTTTCTTT.

The CDR3, as DNA: TGTGCCAGCAGCTTAACGAGGGGGACAGGAATTTACAATGAGCAGTTCTTC. Residues: CASSLTRGTGIYNEQFF. This chain connects TRBV7-3 to TRBJ2-1, with 8 bases aligning to TRBD1. The trim removed 0 bases at V and 4 bases at J, leaving 8 bases unmatched. The length of the CDR3 is 17 residues. Germline CDR1 reads SGHTA; CDR2 reads FQGTGA.